This T cell receptor beta chain stems from a study of blood T cells in healthy people across ages. Overall study results and limits: Both higher diversity and more naive CD4+ cells marked long-lived donors when set against aged donors.

Germline V lookup: CDR1 MNHEY, CDR2 SMNVEV (reference sequence). V was trimmed by 1 base and J by 4 bases, leaving 11 bases between them. The CDR3 consists of 15 residues. On this clonotype itself: What it recognizes is unknown.

A sample-barcoded 5' primer and a J-beta primer mix were used in a second PCR of about 6 to 12 cycles. The template-switch adaptor was a 5' adaptor with 12 random nucleotides. It tagged each cDNA molecule. TCRdb analysed the 5' RACE reads with MiXCR anew, one entry per CDR3 protein. Among fewer than 1.5 million distinct CDR3 sequences listed, around 39% were seen once. The sequencing sample was made of blood. V usage is TRBV27 and J usage is TRBJ1-3; the D gene is possibly TRBD1 (6 bases). The TCR comes from a woman aged 18-30 years in good health. CDR3 sequence (DNA): TGTGCCAGCAGTTTATTCTCAGGGGCAGGAAACACCATATATTTT. It is translated as CASSLFSGAGNTIYF.